This T cell receptor (beta chain) was identified in a study of T cells expressing NK-cell markers. General study points: The HCMV specificity of the expanded NKG2C+ T cell clones stayed unresolved.

TCRdb reprocessed the 5' RACE reads; each CDR3 protein has one entry and no DNA is given. The sample shows about 260,000 distinct CDR3 sequences, and approximately 0.42% sits with its ten largest clones. Germline lookup yields CDR1 SGHRS and CDR2 YFSETQ. The CDR3 totals 17 residues. With regard to this clonotype: Its target is unknown.

The chain uses TRBV5-1 and TRBJ2-1; TCRdb's D call, TRBD2, is unchecked because there is no DNA. The TCR originated in a man between 18 and 35 years old in good health. Material for sequencing was blood T cells: a sorted CD56 or NKG2C T cell subset, CD4+ or CD8+ T cells, or bulk PBMC T cells (not recorded which). The CDR3 loop reads CASSLRSGGSSYNEQFF.